This T cell receptor beta chain was sequenced for a study of shared clonotypes between healthy human individuals. Findings and limits, study-wide: Among donors, clonotype sharing was expected to be affected by sequencing depth.

Clones were read by immunoSEQ multiplex PCR, and TCRdb kept only the in-frame ones, dropping some. The sample contains some 470,000 clones, around 78% of which appear only once. Concerning this clone itself: Its cognate antigen is unknown.

In unsorted samples, genomic DNA was obtained using 85 million to 90 million PBMCs. V was clipped by 4 bases and J by 3 bases, with 6 bases between them. The CDR3 has 13 residues. Germline CDR1 is MNHNS and CDR2 is SASEGT. The TCR comes from a woman aged 40 to 50 in good health. Some clones in this sample may be carry-over from other donors' samples. The specimen sequenced was PBMCs. The chain combines TRBV6-1 with TRBJ2-2; D is uncertain. The CDR3 region has the DNA TGTGCCAGCAGTGTTCGTCACACCGGGGAGCTGTTTTTT. It translates to CASSVRHTGELFF.